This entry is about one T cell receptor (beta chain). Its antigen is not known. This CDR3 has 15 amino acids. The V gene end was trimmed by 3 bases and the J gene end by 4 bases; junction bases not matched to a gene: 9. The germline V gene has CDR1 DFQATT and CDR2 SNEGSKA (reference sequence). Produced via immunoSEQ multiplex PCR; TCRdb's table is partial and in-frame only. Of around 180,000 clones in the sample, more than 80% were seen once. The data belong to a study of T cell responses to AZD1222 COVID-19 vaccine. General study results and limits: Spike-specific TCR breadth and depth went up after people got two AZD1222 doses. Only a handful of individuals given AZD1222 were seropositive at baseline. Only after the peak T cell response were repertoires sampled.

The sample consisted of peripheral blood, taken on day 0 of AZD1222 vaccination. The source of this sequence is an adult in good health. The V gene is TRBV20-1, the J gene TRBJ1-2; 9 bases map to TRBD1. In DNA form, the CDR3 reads TGCAGTGCTAGTCCCCGGGACAGGGTCTTCTATGGCTACACCTTC. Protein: CSASPRDRVFYGYTF.